The rows below give T cell receptor beta chains drawn from one sample of a study of blood T cell repertoires in COVID-19. Produced via immunoSEQ multiplex PCR; TCRdb's table is partial and in-frame only. The sample contains around 500,000 clones, approximately 90% of which appear only once. The specimen sequenced was PBMCs or T cells enriched from blood (not recorded which). The receptor set was obtained from a woman aged 40 to 55 who had recovered from COVID-19. The CDR3 runs from the conserved cysteine through the conserved F or W. Fields, in order: V gene, clone size, D gene, J gene, CDR3 protein, CDR3 DNA. A D gene is named only where the DNA matches it firmly. The size field is filled for only some rows; it gives once, few, many or a size class.

>TRBV5-1|-|TRBD2|TRBJ2-7
CASSFGTSESYEQYF
TGCGCCAGCAGCTTCGGGACTAGCGAATCCTACGAGCAGTACTTC
>TRBV4-3|-|TRBD1|TRBJ1-1
CASSRAGTGAAEAFF
TGCGCCAGCAGCCGGGCCGGGACAGGGGCCGCTGAAGCTTTCTTT
>TRBV24-1|-|TRBD2|TRBJ2-1
CATSAPRGTSGILSSYNEQFF
TGTGCCACCAGTGCCCCAAGGGGGACTAGCGGTATTCTTAGCTCCTACAATGAGCAGTTCTTC
>TRBV30|-|TRBD1|TRBJ2-7
CAWSLGQGPYEQYF
TGTGCCTGGAGCCTAGGACAGGGTCCCTACGAGCAGTACTTC
>TRBV27|many|TRBD1|TRBJ1-4
CASSLQGADEKLFF
TGTGCCAGCAGTTTACAGGGGGCGGACGAAAAACTGTTTTTT
>TRBV19|-|TRBD1|TRBJ2-3
CASKITGQARWDTQYF
TGTGCCAGTAAAATAACGGGACAGGCCCGATGGGATACGCAGTATTTT
>TRBV18|-|TRBD1|TRBJ1-2
CASSPTGDRNYGYTF
TGTGCCAGCTCACCAACAGGGGACAGAAACTATGGCTACACCTTC
>TRBV7-2|once|TRBD2|TRBJ2-7
CASSLEREGSEQYF
TGTGCCAGCAGCCTTGAGCGGGAGGGCAGTGAGCAGTACTTC
>TRBV18|-|TRBD2|TRBJ2-1
CASSPRLAGDSYNEQFF
TGTGCCAGCTCACCAAGGCTAGCGGGAGATTCCTACAATGAGCAGTTCTTC
>TRBV7-9|-|-|TRBJ1-2
CASSLRGYGYTF
TGTGCCAGCAGCCTAAGGGGTTACGGCTACACCTTC
>TRBV14|once|TRBD1|TRBJ2-7
CASSQDFRTGQGAYEQYF
TGTGCCAGCAGCCAAGACTTTAGAACGGGACAGGGGGCTTACGAGCAGTACTTC
>TRBV4-1|-|-|TRBJ2-3
CASSQDGRDDTDTQYF
TGCGCCAGCAGCCAAGATGGGCGGGACGACACAGATACGCAGTATTTT
>TRBV5-1|few|TRBD1|TRBJ1-1
CASSSRPGQGRLMNTEAFF
TGCGCCAGCAGTTCCCGTCCGGGACAGGGTCGATTGATGAACACTGAAGCTTTCTTT
>TRBV6-5|-|-|TRBJ1-1
CATGGGRSEAFF
TGTGCCACTGGAGGTGGGCGATCTGAAGCTTTCTTT